The clone carrying this TCR beta chain came up many times. The data are from a study of low-dose radiotherapy and immunotherapy resistance in tumors. Study in general: Patients received cyclophosphamide 200 mg/m2 intravenously every two weeks, the day before radiation-immunotherapy.

Specified time point: before trial treatment. Both TCRalpha and TCRbeta chains were reverse transcribed with V-gene-specific primers. PCR amplification of the TCRs was performed with Phusion for 20 PCR cycles, and it relied on a constant-region primer together with a V-primer adapter. mRNA isolates were amplified via in vitro transcription. One entry per CDR3 protein results from TCRdb running MiXCR on the reads. The table has about 82,000 distinct CDR3 sequences, 18% seen once. The V gene end was trimmed by 4 bases and the J gene end by 1 base; junction bases not matched to a gene: 5. CDR1 is MGHRA and CDR2 is YSYEKL in the germline V gene. The CDR3 is 16 residues long.

The TCR sequence derives from a male donor with prostate cancer. The V gene is TRBV4-1, the J gene TRBJ2-3; 10 positions match TRBD2. Sequencing used PBMCs, obtained before treatment. The CDR3 here is CASSLDLAGGTDTQYF. The CDR3 DNA follows: TGCGCCAGCAGCCTCGATCTAGCGGGGGGCACAGATACGCAGTATTTT.